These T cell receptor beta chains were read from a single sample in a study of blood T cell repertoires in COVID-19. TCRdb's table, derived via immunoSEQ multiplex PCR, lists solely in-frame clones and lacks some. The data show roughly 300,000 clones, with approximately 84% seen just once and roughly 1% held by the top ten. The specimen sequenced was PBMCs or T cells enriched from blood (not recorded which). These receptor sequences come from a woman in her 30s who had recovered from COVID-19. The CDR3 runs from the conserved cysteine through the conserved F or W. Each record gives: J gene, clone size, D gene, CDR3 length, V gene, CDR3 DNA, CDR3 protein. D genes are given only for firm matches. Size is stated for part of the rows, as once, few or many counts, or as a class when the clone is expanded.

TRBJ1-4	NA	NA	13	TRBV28	TGTGCCAGCATCCCCTCGGGCGGGGGAAAACTGTTTTTT	CASIPSGGGKLFF
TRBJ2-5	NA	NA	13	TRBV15	TGTGCCACCAGCCCCGGTAGAAAAGAGACCCAGTACTTC	CATSPGRKETQYF
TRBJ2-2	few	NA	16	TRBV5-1	TGCGCCAGCAGCTTGATGCAGTTGGGAGCCACCGGGGAGCTGTTTTTT	CASSLMQLGATGELFF
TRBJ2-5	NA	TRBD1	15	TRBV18	TGTGCCAGCTCACCACCGGGACAGCTCCAAGAGACCCAGTACTTC	CASSPPGQLQETQYF
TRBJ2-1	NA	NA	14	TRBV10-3	TGTGCCATCAGTGATGGTATCAGATACAATGAGCAGTTCTTC	CAISDGIRYNEQFF
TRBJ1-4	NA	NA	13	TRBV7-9	TGTGCCAGCACCCGGGGTTCTAATGAAAAACTGTTTTTT	CASTRGSNEKLFF
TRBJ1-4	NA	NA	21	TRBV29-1	TGCAGCCCGAGGGGTCGCTCCAGGGGTTTTGGGACCAGTCCATGGAGTGAAAAACTGTTTTTT	CSPRGRSRGFGTSPWSEKLFF
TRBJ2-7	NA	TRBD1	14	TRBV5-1	TGCGCCAGCAGCTTAACACAGGGGAACCACGAGCAGTACTTC	CASSLTQGNHEQYF
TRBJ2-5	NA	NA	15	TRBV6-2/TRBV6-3	TGTGCCAGCAGTTTTGGGGGGGGGCCGGGAGAGACCCAGTACTTC	CASSFGGGPGETQYF
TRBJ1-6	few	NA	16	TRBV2	TGTGCCAGCAGTGAGATAAGCGGCCAGTTTAATTCACCCCTCCACTTT	CASSEISGQFNSPLHF
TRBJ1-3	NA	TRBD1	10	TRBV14	TGTGGACAGGGGGGTGACACCATATATTTT	CGQGGDTIYF
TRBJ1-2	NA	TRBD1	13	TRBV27	TGTGCCAGCACGTACCGACAGGGCTATGGCTACACCTTC	CASTYRQGYGYTF
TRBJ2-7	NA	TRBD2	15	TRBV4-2	TGTGCCAGCAGCCAAGGTTCTAGCGGGGGCTACGAGCAGTACTTC	CASSQGSSGGYEQYF
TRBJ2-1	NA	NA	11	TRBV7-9	TGTGCCAGCAGCGCCGGTAATGAGCAGTTCTTC	CASSAGNEQFF
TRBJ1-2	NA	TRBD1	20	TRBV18	TGTGCCAGCTCACCCGACCTGTCGGGCAGGGGGCCCCACCTCAACTATGGCTACACCTTC	CASSPDLSGRGPHLNYGYTF
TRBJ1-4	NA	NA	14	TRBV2	TGTGCCAGCAGTGGGGGGAGGGTCGATGAAAAACTGTTTTTT	CASSGGRVDEKLFF
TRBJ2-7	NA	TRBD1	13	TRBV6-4	TGTGCCAGCAGTGCGGGACAGGGTAATGAGCAGTACTTC	CASSAGQGNEQYF
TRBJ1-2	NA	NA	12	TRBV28	TGTGCCAGCAGTTTACTCAGCTATGGCTACACCTTC	CASSLLSYGYTF
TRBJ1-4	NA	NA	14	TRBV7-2	TGTGCCAGCAGCTTAGGGCAGGTTAATGAAAAACTGTTTTTT	CASSLGQVNEKLFF
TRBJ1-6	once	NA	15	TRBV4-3	TGCGCCAGCAGCCAAGATGGGGGAGGGGATTCACCCCTCCACTTT	CASSQDGGGDSPLHF
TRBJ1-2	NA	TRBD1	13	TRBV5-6	TGTGCCAGCAGTCATGACAGGGCTGACGGCTACACCTTC	CASSHDRADGYTF
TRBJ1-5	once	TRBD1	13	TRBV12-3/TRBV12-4	TGTGCCAGCAGTTCTGGGACAGGGAGTCCCCAGCATTTT	CASSSGTGSPQHF
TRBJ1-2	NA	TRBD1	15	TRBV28	TGTGCCAGCAGTTTATGGGACAGGGTGCGCTATGGCTACACCTTC	CASSLWDRVRYGYTF
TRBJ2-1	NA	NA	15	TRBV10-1	TGCGCCAGCAGTGATGGCCAGGATCTCTACAATGAGCAGTTCTTC	CASSDGQDLYNEQFF
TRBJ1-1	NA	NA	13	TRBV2	TGTGCCAGCAGGGGTGGAGGGAACACTGAAGCTTTCTTT	CASRGGGNTEAFF
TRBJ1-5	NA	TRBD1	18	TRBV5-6	TGTGCCAGCAGCTCGATGACAGGGGCCAGTTATAGCAATCAGCCCCAGCATTTT	CASSSMTGASYSNQPQHF
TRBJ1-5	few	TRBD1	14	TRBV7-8	TGTGCCAGCAGCTTGAGACAGGGGAATCAGCCCCAGCATTTT	CASSLRQGNQPQHF
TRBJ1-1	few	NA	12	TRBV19	TGTGCCAGTAGTTACGGGGATACTGAAGCTTTCTTT	CASSYGDTEAFF
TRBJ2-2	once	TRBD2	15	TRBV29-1	TGCAGCGTCAGGTTGGGAGGGACGAACACCGGGGAGCTGTTTTTT	CSVRLGGTNTGELFF
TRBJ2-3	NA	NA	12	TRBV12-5	TGTGCTAGTGGTTTAGACAGCAATACGCAGTATTTT	CASGLDSNTQYF
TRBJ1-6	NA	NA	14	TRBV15	TGTGCCACGGCTAGTACAGGTCGAAGTTCACCCCTCCACTTT	CATASTGRSSPLHF
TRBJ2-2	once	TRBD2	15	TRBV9	TGTGCCAGCAGCACAAGCGGGGGGAACACCGGGGAGCTGTTTTTT	CASSTSGGNTGELFF
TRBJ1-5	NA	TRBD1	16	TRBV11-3	TGTGCCAGCAGCCCCCGTCGGGCAGGGGGTAGGGAGCCCCAGCATTTT	CASSPRRAGGREPQHF
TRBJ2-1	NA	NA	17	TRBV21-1	TGTGCCAGCAGCAAAGCCCGATCAGGGGGCGTGGACAATGAGCAGTTCTTC	CASSKARSGGVDNEQFF
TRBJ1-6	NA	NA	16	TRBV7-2	TGTGCCAGCAGCCGCGCCTTACAGACCTATAATTCACCCCTCCACTTT	CASSRALQTYNSPLHF
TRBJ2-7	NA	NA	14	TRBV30	TGTGCCTGGAGTGTATTTGGGGGCGTCCTTCAGGAGTACTTC	CAWSVFGGVLQEYF
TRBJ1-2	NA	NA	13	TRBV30	TGTGCCCACACCTTTGGCAGGGATCGTGGCTACACCTTC	CAHTFGRDRGYTF
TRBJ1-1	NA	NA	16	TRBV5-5	TGTGCCAGCAGCTTGGATCTTGGACAGCTGAACACTGAAGCTTTCTTT	CASSLDLGQLNTEAFF
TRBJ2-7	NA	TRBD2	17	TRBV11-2	TGTGCCAGCAGCTCTCCTGCTGAGCGGGGGGGCCGAGGCGAGCAGTACTTC	CASSSPAERGGRGEQYF
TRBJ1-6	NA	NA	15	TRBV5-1	TGCGCCAGCAGCTTACAGGGCACTTATAATTCACCCCTCCACTTT	CASSLQGTYNSPLHF
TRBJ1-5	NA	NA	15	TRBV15	TGTGCCACCAGCAGAGATCGGGGATACAATCAGCCCCAGCATTTT	CATSRDRGYNQPQHF
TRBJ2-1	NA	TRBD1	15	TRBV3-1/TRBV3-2	TGTGCCAGCAGCCTAAGACAGGGGACCTACAATGAGCAGTTCTTC	CASSLRQGTYNEQFF
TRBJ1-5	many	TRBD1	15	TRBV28	TGTGCCAGCACAGTGACAGGGGTGGTCAATCAGCCCCAGCATTTT	CASTVTGVVNQPQHF
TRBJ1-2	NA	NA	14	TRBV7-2	TGTGCCAGCAGCTTAGGGCGGGGGCGAAGGGGCTACACCTTC	CASSLGRGRRGYTF